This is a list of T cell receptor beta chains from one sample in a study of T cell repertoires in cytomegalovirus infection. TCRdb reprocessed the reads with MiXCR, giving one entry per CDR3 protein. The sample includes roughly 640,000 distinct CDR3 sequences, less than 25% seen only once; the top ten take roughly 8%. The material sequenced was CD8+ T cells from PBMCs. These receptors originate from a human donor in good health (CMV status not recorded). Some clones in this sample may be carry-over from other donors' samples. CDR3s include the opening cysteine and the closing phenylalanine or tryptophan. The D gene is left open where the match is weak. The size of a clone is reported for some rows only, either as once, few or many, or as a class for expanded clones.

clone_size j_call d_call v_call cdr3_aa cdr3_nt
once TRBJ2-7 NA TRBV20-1 CSARDLRGGETYEQYF TGCAGTGCTAGAGATCTCAGAGGGGGGGAGACCTACGAGCAGTACTTC
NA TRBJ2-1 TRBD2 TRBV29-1 CSMGGSSYNEQFF TGCAGCATGGGAGGGAGCTCCTACAATGAGCAGTTCTTC
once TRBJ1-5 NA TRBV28 CASSTASSEQPQHF TGTGCCAGCAGCACGGCCTCGAGTGAGCAGCCCCAGCATTTT
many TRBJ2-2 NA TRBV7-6 CASSERGPSTGELFF TGTGCCAGCAGCGAACGGGGCCCCAGCACCGGGGAGCTGTTTTTT
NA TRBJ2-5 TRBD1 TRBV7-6 CASSLVPQGALQETQYF TGTGCCAGCAGCTTAGTACCCCAGGGGGCCCTCCAAGAGACCCAGTACTTC
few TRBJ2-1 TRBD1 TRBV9 CASSEQGVSYNEQFF TGTGCCAGCAGCGAGCAGGGGGTCTCCTACAATGAGCAGTTCTTC
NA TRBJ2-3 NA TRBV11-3 CASSFWGSTDTQYF TGTGCCAGCAGCTTCTGGGGGAGCACAGATACGCAGTATTTT
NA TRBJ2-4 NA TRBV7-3 CASSPEGAKNIQYF TGTGCCAGCTCCCCTGAGGGGGCCAAAAACATTCAGTACTTC
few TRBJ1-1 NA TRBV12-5 CASGLVLPAWSNTEAFF TGTGCTAGTGGTTTGGTACTCCCCGCTTGGAGTAACACTGAAGCTTTCTTT
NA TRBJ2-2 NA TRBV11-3 CASSQARELFF TGTGCCAGCAGTCAGGCCAGGGAGCTGTTTTTT
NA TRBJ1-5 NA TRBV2 CASIRTLWEPQHF TGTGCCAGCATTAGAACCTTATGGGAGCCCCAGCATTTT
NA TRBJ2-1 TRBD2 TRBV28 CASSPIPSGGVDEQFF TGTGCCAGCAGTCCAATCCCTAGCGGGGGTGTAGATGAGCAGTTCTTC
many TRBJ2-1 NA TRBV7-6 CASSLVLGDYNEQFF TGTGCCAGCAGCTTAGTTTTGGGGGATTACAATGAGCAGTTCTTC
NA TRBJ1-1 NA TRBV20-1 CSATGWNTEAFF TGCAGTGCTACAGGGTGGAACACTGAAGCTTTCTTT
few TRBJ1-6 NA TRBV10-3 CAISDRTAVGPLHF TGTGCCATCAGTGACCGGACAGCCGTGGGACCCCTCCACTTT
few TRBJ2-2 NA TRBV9 CASSGLPGISGELFF TGTGCCAGCAGCGGACTTCCAGGGATTTCCGGGGAGCTGTTTTTT
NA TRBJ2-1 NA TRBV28 CASTEPGTPTYNEQFF TGTGCCAGCACCGAACCCGGGACTCCAACCTACAATGAGCAGTTCTTC